Given below is one T cell receptor (beta chain) in context. Its antigen remains unknown. The germline V gene has CDR1 SGDLS and CDR2 YYNGEE. The length of the CDR3 is 14 residues. V lost 4 bases and J lost 5; bases outside the gene matches: 6. The data belong to a study of shared clonotypes between healthy human individuals. Splitting the CD4+ cells yielded a CD45RA+ naive subset and a CD45RA-negative memory subset. Study conclusions and caveats: Sequencing depth was predicted to influence how clonotypes are shared among donors.

TCRdb's table, derived via immunoSEQ multiplex PCR, lists solely in-frame clones and lacks some. The profile shows 1.6 million or so clones, roughly 97% of them singletons. The TCR sequence derives from a man aged 25-45 years in good health. The rearrangement joins TRBV9 to TRBJ2-1; 7 bases map to TRBD2. Sequenced sample: naive CD4+ T cells sorted from blood. Subset given: CD45RA+ positively selected. Here the CDR3 reads CASSPTSQHNEQFF. The CDR3, as DNA: TGTGCCAGCAGCCCGACTAGCCAGCACAATGAGCAGTTCTTC.